The next 19 T cell receptor beta chains were all read from a single sample in a study of cytomegalovirus exposure and HLA in healthy donors. PCR involved 60 Vbeta and 13 Jbeta primers. The data were produced by immunoSEQ multiplex PCR, yet TCRdb's version contains in-frame clones alone and is incomplete. Of about 120,000 clones listed, more than 75% are singletons. The sequenced sample was PBMCs. These receptor sequences come from a female donor in good health and CMV-seronegative.

This clone was detected a few times. The J gene is TRBJ2-5, the V gene TRBV19; the match to TRBD1 covers 7 bases. V shed 6 bases, J shed 9 bases, and the junction held 13 bases outside the gene matches. The CDR3 loop spans 14 amino acids. The germline V gene encodes CDR1 LNHDA and CDR2 SQIVND (reference sequence). The CDR3 sequence: CASSPGQLKGAQYF. The CDR3 DNA reads as TGTGCCAGTAGCCCGGGACAGCTCAAGGGGGCCCAGTACTTC.

This clone has just one count. The J gene is TRBJ2-5, the V gene TRBV7-9; 11 nucleotides agree with TRBD1. The germline CDR1 and CDR2 sequences are SEHNR and FQNEAQ (reference sequence). With 2 bases clipped from V and 1 base from J, the junction kept 6 bases outside the gene matches. The CDR3 runs to 17 residues. The DNA for the CDR3 is TGTGCCAGCAGCTTACCTGGGACAGGGGGTTTCCAAGAGACCCAGTACTTC. This sequence encodes CASSLPGTGGFQETQYF.

The sample holds one count of this clone. J is TRBJ2-2 and V is TRBV7-9, with D perhaps matching TRBD2 (5 bases). This CDR3 comprises 14 residues. CDR1 is SEHNR and CDR2 is FQNEAQ in the germline V gene (reference sequence). The V end lost 5 bases, the J end lost 6 bases, and 13 bases lay between the germline ends. The CDR3 reads CASSLEGSPGELFF. The CDR3 coding sequence is TGTGCCAGCAGCCTCGAAGGGAGTCCCGGGGAGCTGTTTTTT. The complete variable domain, with remaining parts taken from reference TRBV7-9 and TRBJ2-2, reads DTGVSQNPRHKITKRGQNVTFRCDPISEHNRLYWYRQTLGQGPEFLTYFQNEAQLEKSRLLSDRFSAERPKGSFSTLEIQRTEQGDSAMYLCASSLEGSPGELFFGEGSRLTVL.

The chain has TRBV14 and TRBJ1-4; D possibly corresponds to TRBD1 (5 bases). V was trimmed by 0 bases and J by 8 bases, leaving 13 bases between them. Germline assignment: CDR1 SGHDN and CDR2 FVKESK. This CDR3 has 15 amino acids. CDR3 sequence: CASSQERTWGEKLFF. The CDR3 DNA is TGTGCCAGCAGCCAAGAAAGAACGTGGGGCGAAAAACTGTTTTTT. Based on the CDR3 plus reference TRBV14 and TRBJ1-4, the full variable domain is EAGVTQFPSHSVIEKGQTVTLRCDPISGHDNLYWYRRVMGKEIKFLLHFVKESKQDESGMPNNRFLAERTGGTYSTLKVQPAELEDSGVYFCASSQERTWGEKLFFGSGTQLSVL.

DNA of the CDR3: TGTGCCAGCAGCCGTGCCGGGGGACAGGGGGATACTGAAGCTTTCTTT. It encodes CASSRAGGQGDTEAFF. The chain joins TRBV13 to TRBJ1-1; TRBD1 agrees at 11 bases. Losses at the gene ends were 5 bases for V and 5 bases for J; bases not matched to a gene: 10. The CDR3 consists of 16 residues. Germline V gene lookup returns CDR1 PRHDT and CDR2 FYEKMQ (reference sequence).

The chain employs TRBV10-1 and TRBJ2-1, with 12 bases fitting TRBD2. Per the germline V gene, CDR1 is WNHNN and CDR2 is SYGVQD (reference sequence). This CDR3 comprises 16 residues. After removal of 2 bases from V and 6 bases from J, the junction contained 5 bases not matched to a gene. The DNA of the CDR3 is TGCGCCAGCAGTGAGCTTGGGACTAGCGGGTCCAATGAGCAGTTCTTC. It yields the protein CASSELGTSGSNEQFF.

In this sample, this clone turned up a few times. The V gene is TRBV20-1, the J gene TRBJ2-3; D call uncertain. With 5 bases removed from V and 4 bases from J, the gap between germline ends came to 7 bases. CDR3 length equals 11 residues. Germline assignment: CDR1 DFQATT and CDR2 SNEGSKA (reference sequence). CDR3 nucleotides: TGCAGTGCTTACTCCGCAGATACGCAGTATTTT. It codes for CSAYSADTQYF.

J is TRBJ2-7 and V is TRBV2, with 7 bases aligning to TRBD2. The CDR3 has 15 residues. The V and J ends lost 6 bases and 6 bases, in that order; junction bases with no gene match: 14. CDR1 SNHLY and CDR2 FYNNEI come from the germline V gene. CDR3 region: CASRHSSGGRSEQYF. DNA of the CDR3: TGTGCCAGCAGACACTCTAGCGGTGGGAGGAGCGAGCAGTACTTC.

The chain is built from TRBV15 and TRBJ1-5; D is ambiguous. Germline V lookup: CDR1 LNHNV, CDR2 YYDKDF (reference sequence). The CDR3 contains 15 residues. Trimming took off 0 bases at V and 8 bases at J, with 14 bases between the two ends. The CDR3 protein is CATSRESAEGEPQHF. The CDR3 bases are TGTGCCACCAGCAGAGAGAGTGCGGAGGGAGAGCCCCAGCATTTT.

The rearrangement joins TRBV27 to TRBJ2-5; a weak D match, TRBD2 (6 bases). V gave up 4 bases and J gave up 1 base, with 10 bases separating them. The CDR3 contains 14 residues. CDR1 MNHEY and CDR2 SMNVEV come from the germline V gene (reference sequence). The CDR3 spells CASSSAGLQETQYF. In DNA form, the CDR3 reads TGTGCCAGCAGTTCCGCGGGACTCCAAGAGACCCAGTACTTC.

V and J are TRBV20-1 and TRBJ1-1; D may be TRBD1 (5 bases). The CDR3 contains 11 residues. V gave up 6 bases and J gave up 7 bases, with 12 bases separating them. CDR1 is DFQATT and CDR2 is SNEGSKA in the germline V gene (reference sequence). CDR3 in amino acids: CSAPRGGEAFF. DNA for the CDR3: TGCAGTGCCCCGAGGGGAGGTGAAGCTTTCTTT.

The chain couples TRBV19 to TRBJ2-7; D perhaps matches TRBD1 (6 bases). V lost 8 bases and J lost 2, with 19 bases in between. Germline-derived CDR1 and CDR2 are LNHDA and SQIVND (reference sequence). The CDR3 consists of 15 residues. DNA for the CDR3: TGTGCCAGTTCCCCATCGCGAGACAGGCCCTACGAGCAGTACTTC. Its protein is CASSPSRDRPYEQYF.

The chain combines TRBV5-1 with TRBJ1-2, with TRBD1 matching over 7 bases. V lost 0 bases, J lost 2 bases, and 4 bases stayed unmatched. This CDR3 is built from 15 residues. The germline gives CDR1 SGHRS, CDR2 YFSETQ. CDR3 coding DNA: TGCGCCAGCAGCTTGGGGGGACAGACAAACTATGGCTACACCTTC. Its protein product is CASSLGGQTNYGYTF.

This chain joins TRBV15 and TRBJ2-7, with 9 bases matching TRBD2. CDR3 length: 16 residues. J lost 4 bases, V lost 0 bases, and 7 bases had no gene match. Germline V gene sequence: CDR1 LNHNV, CDR2 YYDKDF (reference sequence). In DNA form, the CDR3 reads TGTGCCACCAGCAGAGAAGGCGGGAGGGCCCAGTACGAGCAGTACTTC. It is translated as CATSREGGRAQYEQYF.

The CDR3 coding sequence is TGTGCCAGCAGCTTGTCAGGGGCGGCGGAAAAACTGTTTTTT. It is translated as CASSLSGAAEKLFF. The chain is built from TRBV7-9 and TRBJ1-4, with D possibly TRBD1 on 6 matching bases. The germline V gene encodes CDR1 SEHNR and CDR2 FQNEAQ (reference sequence). CDR3 size: 14 residues. V was clipped by 3 bases and J by 8 bases, with 13 bases between them. The full variable domain, rest sourced from reference TRBV7-9 and TRBJ1-4, is DTGVSQNPRHKITKRGQNVTFRCDPISEHNRLYWYRQTLGQGPEFLTYFQNEAQLEKSRLLSDRFSAERPKGSFSTLEIQRTEQGDSAMYLCASSLSGAAEKLFFGSGTQLSVL.

The chain combines TRBV11-1 with TRBJ1-1; D may be TRBD1 (5 bases). This CDR3 is built from 15 residues. Trimming shortened V by 6 bases and J by 0 bases, and 14 bases separated the two germline ends. Germline V gene data show CDR1 as SGHAT and CDR2 as FQDESV (reference sequence). The CDR3 loop reads CASSAWGVLNTEAFF. The CDR3 DNA reads TGTGCCAGCAGTGCTTGGGGGGTTTTGAACACTGAAGCTTTCTTT.

The chain links TRBV11-2 to TRBJ2-7, with 8 bases fitting TRBD2. CDR3 length equals 17 residues. The V gene's germline CDR1 is SGHAT and CDR2 FQNNGV. Trimming took 4 bases from V and 5 from J; bases not matched to a gene: 16. DNA of the CDR3: TGTGCCAGCAGCTCAGGAGACCTGGGACTAGTTTTGGACGAGCAGTACTTC. The encoded protein is CASSSGDLGLVLDEQYF.

The chain couples TRBV2 to TRBJ2-5, with TRBD1 matching over 9 bases. The assigned J gene may be wrong: the sequence end matches TRBJ2-7 better. Germline-derived CDR1 and CDR2 are SNHLY and FYNNEI. The CDR3 has 13 amino acids. As DNA, the CDR3 is TGTGCCACCTCGGGACAGGGAGCCTACGAGCAGTACTTC. Translation: CATSGQGAYEQYF.

This clone was observed a handful of times. The rearrangement links TRBV6-6 to TRBJ2-1; TRBD2 is a possible D gene (5 bases). Trimming stripped 6 bases from V and 5 bases from J, with 11 bases between. This CDR3 is built from 13 residues. Germline assignment: CDR1 MNHNY and CDR2 SVGAGI (reference sequence). The CDR3 sequence: CASSILGHNEQFF. The DNA for the CDR3 is TGTGCCAGCAGCATACTAGGCCACAATGAGCAGTTCTTC.